Detailed here is one TCR beta chain. Assay used: immunoSEQ multiplex PCR; TCRdb lists only in-frame clones, some missing. This sample has roughly 400,000 clones, with around 90% found just once. V was trimmed by 0 bases and J by 3 bases, leaving 9 bases between them. Germline V gene sequence: CDR1 MNHEY, CDR2 SVGAGI. The CDR3 runs to 15 residues. The entry originates in a study of blood T cell repertoires in COVID-19. For the study at large: The study drew acute and convalescent COVID-19 samples from the United States, Italy and Spain. Sample material is recorded as cDNA or gDNA derived from T cells, B-cell-depleted T cells, or PBMCs.

Adults between roughly 18 and 89 years of age took part from 20 to 25 US areas. Donors were grouped by their self-reported clinical history. V gene TRBV6-5 combines with J gene TRBJ1-5, with D uncertain. The sequenced sample was PBMCs or T cells enriched from blood (not recorded which). The TCR was taken from a woman in her thirties or forties with acute COVID-19. CDR3 amino acids: CASSYSPRTNQPQHF. Written as DNA, the CDR3 is TGTGCCAGCAGTTACTCGCCGCGTACCAATCAGCCCCAGCATTTT.